Below, one TCR beta chain is given with its context. This sample is drawn from a study of blood T cell repertoires in COVID-19. Looking at the study overall: From the United States, Italy and Spain came samples of acute and convalescent COVID-19. PBMCs, B-cell-depleted T cells, or T cells were the source of the cDNA or gDNA that made up the material.

Original processing notes: Estimation of nucleated cell counts was performed using reference gene primer amplification. TCRdb keeps only in-frame clones here, not all; method: immunoSEQ multiplex PCR. For V, J and clone size, that table is used; D and trimming come from the DNA. The table lists roughly 60,000 clones, 65% to 90% of them singletons. V dropped 7 bases and J dropped 6; count of bases not matched to a gene: 13. Germline-derived CDR1 and CDR2 are SEHNR and FQNEAQ (reference sequence). The CDR3 length is 15 residues. Sequencing was performed on peripheral blood. The chain has TRBV7-9 and TRBJ2-3; TRBD1 agrees at 7 bases. The source of this sequence is a human donor in a cohort sampled during active COVID-19. For the CDR3, the DNA is TGTGCCAGCACCGGAGACAGGGCAACGTCGGATACGCAGTATTTT. Protein product: CASTGDRATSDTQYF.